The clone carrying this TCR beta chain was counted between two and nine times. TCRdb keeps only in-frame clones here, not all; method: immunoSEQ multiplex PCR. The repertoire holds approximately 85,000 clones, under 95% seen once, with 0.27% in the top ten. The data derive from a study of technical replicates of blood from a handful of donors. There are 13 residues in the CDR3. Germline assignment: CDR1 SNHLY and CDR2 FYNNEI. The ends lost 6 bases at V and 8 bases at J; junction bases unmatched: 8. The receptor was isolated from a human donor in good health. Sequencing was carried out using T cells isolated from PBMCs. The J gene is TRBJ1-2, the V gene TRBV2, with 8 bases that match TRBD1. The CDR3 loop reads CASSKDRGGGYTF. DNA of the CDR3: TGTGCCAGCAGCAAAGACAGGGGAGGAGGCTACACCTTC.